Presented here are 3 T cell receptor beta chains from one specimen sequenced in a study of blood T cell repertoires in COVID-19. Measured with immunoSEQ multiplex PCR; TCRdb has only the in-frame clones, and not every one. Among under 250,000 clones listed, 85% were seen once. Sequencing input: peripheral blood. The receptors were sampled from a woman aged 60 to 75 with active or convalescent COVID-19.

V and J are TRBV5-1 and TRBJ1-6; 7 bases agree with TRBD1. V gave up 4 bases and J gave up 4 bases; unmatched junction bases: 5. Germline V CDR1 and CDR2: SGHRS, YFSETQ. This CDR3 has 15 residues. CDR3 DNA: TGCGCCAGCAGCGTCCGGGACAGATATAATTCACCCCTCCACTTT. Encoded protein: CASSVRDRYNSPLHF.

This chain connects TRBV2 to TRBJ2-1; 13 bases are shared with TRBD2. The V and J ends lost 6 bases and 8 bases, in that order; junction bases with no gene match: 7. CDR1 is SNHLY and CDR2 is FYNNEI in the germline V gene. The CDR3 spans 15 residues. CDR3 region: CASRPGLAGEYEQFF. CDR3 DNA: TGTGCCAGCAGGCCAGGACTAGCGGGAGAGTATGAGCAGTTCTTC.

The gene calls are TRBV6-1 and TRBJ2-7; TRBD2 matches 12 bases. This CDR3 spans 19 amino acids. Germline V gene lookup returns CDR1 MNHNS and CDR2 SASEGT. Trimming cost V 4 bases and J 2 bases; bases outside gene matches: 15. CDR3 nucleotides: TGTGCCAGCAGTGCCAGCCCGGGACTAGCGGGTTCCAAACCCTACGAGCAGTACTTC. Its translation: CASSASPGLAGSKPYEQYF.